These T cell receptor beta chains were read from a single sample in a study of blood T cell repertoires in COVID-19. Only in-frame clones appear in the TCRdb table, and some are missing; sequencing was by immunoSEQ multiplex PCR. The repertoire includes 130,000 to 150,000 clones, around 80% of them detected once, and around 6.8% sits in the top ten. The sequencing sample was made of peripheral blood. The source of these receptors is a human donor in a cohort sampled during active COVID-19. Each CDR3 is given with its conserved first and last residue. Each record gives: D gene, clone size, J gene, V gene, CDR3 length, CDR3 DNA, CDR3 protein. D genes are given only for firm matches. Expanded clones get a size class; other rows say once, few or many, or leave the size out.

D: TRBD1; size: .; J: TRBJ2-2; V: TRBV10-2; length: 17; DNA: TGCGCCAGCAGTGCTCGGACAGGGGGAATCCCCACCGGGGAGCTGTTTTTT; CDR3: CASSARTGGIPTGELFF
D: .; size: .; J: TRBJ1-1; V: TRBV6-5; length: 14; DNA: TGTGCCAGCAGCCCAGCGGGAGCGCACACTGAAGCTTTCTTT; CDR3: CASSPAGAHTEAFF
D: .; size: .; J: TRBJ1-4; V: TRBV5-1; length: 14; DNA: TGCGCCAGCAGCTTCGGGGCAACTAATGAAAAACTGTTTTTT; CDR3: CASSFGATNEKLFF
D: .; size: .; J: TRBJ1-5; V: TRBV5-1; length: 15; DNA: TGCGCCAGCAGCCCCGATACGGGGAGCAATCAGCCCCAGCATTTT; CDR3: CASSPDTGSNQPQHF
D: .; size: .; J: TRBJ1-5; V: TRBV12-3/TRBV12-4; length: 13; DNA: TGTGCCAGCAGACGGGCAGGGAATCAGCCCCAGCATTTT; CDR3: CASRRAGNQPQHF
D: .; size: few; J: TRBJ1-6; V: TRBV2; length: 14; DNA: TGTGCCAGCCGGGGGCCAGGGAGGGATTCACCCCTCCACTTT; CDR3: CASRGPGRDSPLHF
D: TRBD2; size: .; J: TRBJ2-3; V: TRBV5-6; length: 16; DNA: TGTGCCAGCAGCTTGGGGCTAGCGGGTACCACAGATACGCAGTATTTT; CDR3: CASSLGLAGTTDTQYF
D: .; size: .; J: TRBJ1-1; V: TRBV7-7; length: 13; DNA: TGTGCTAGCAGCCGATCTATGAACACTGAAGCTTTCTTT; CDR3: CASSRSMNTEAFF
D: .; size: .; J: TRBJ1-1; V: TRBV7-9; length: 14; DNA: TGTGCCAGCAGCTTAGGTGGCCAGAACACTGAAGCTTTCTTT; CDR3: CASSLGGQNTEAFF
D: .; size: few; J: TRBJ2-2; V: TRBV5-1; length: 16; DNA: TGCGCCAGCAGCCCTGGAGACAGGCCGAACACCGGGGAGCTGTTTTTT; CDR3: CASSPGDRPNTGELFF
D: .; size: .; J: TRBJ2-1; V: TRBV30; length: 13; DNA: TGTGCCTGGAGTGTACGTGCGGACAATGAGCAGTTCTTC; CDR3: CAWSVRADNEQFF
D: TRBD1; size: .; J: TRBJ2-7; V: TRBV15; length: 15; DNA: TGTGCCACCAGCAGTGGGACAGGGGGGAAATACGAGCAGTACTTC; CDR3: CATSSGTGGKYEQYF
D: .; size: .; J: TRBJ2-3; V: TRBV4-2; length: 13; DNA: TGTGCCAGCAGCCGGGGGGGCACAGATACGCAGTATTTT; CDR3: CASSRGGTDTQYF
D: TRBD1; size: .; J: TRBJ1-2; V: TRBV13; length: 13; DNA: TGTGCCAGCGAGGACAGGGGCTTGGATGGCTACACCTTC; CDR3: CASEDRGLDGYTF
D: TRBD1; size: .; J: TRBJ1-1; V: TRBV20-1; length: 13; DNA: TGCAGTGCTAGTGCGGACAGGGACACTGAAGCTTTCTTT; CDR3: CSASADRDTEAFF
D: .; size: .; J: TRBJ1-2; V: TRBV19; length: 13; DNA: TGTGCCAGTGCAAGAACAGGGTCGCGTGGCTACACCTTC; CDR3: CASARTGSRGYTF
D: .; size: .; J: TRBJ2-7; V: TRBV5-8; length: 13; DNA: TGTGCCAGCAGCTTGGCAGGAACCTACGAGCAGTACTTC; CDR3: CASSLAGTYEQYF
D: .; size: once; J: TRBJ2-7; V: TRBV20-1; length: 13; DNA: TGCAGTGCTGGTGACAGGGAGGACTACGAGCAGTACTTC; CDR3: CSAGDREDYEQYF
D: TRBD1; size: .; J: TRBJ1-1; V: TRBV6-1; length: 16; DNA: TGTGCCAGCAGTGGGCTGGGACAGCTCATCAACACTGAAGCTTTCTTT; CDR3: CASSGLGQLINTEAFF
D: TRBD1; size: .; J: TRBJ1-4; V: TRBV4-1; length: 15; DNA: TGCGCCAGCAGCCAAGATGGACAGGGTACAGAAAAACTGTTTTTT; CDR3: CASSQDGQGTEKLFF
D: TRBD2; size: .; J: TRBJ2-3; V: TRBV3-1/TRBV3-2; length: 16; DNA: TGTGCCAGCAGCCAAGCTAGCGGGGGGAGCACAGATACGCAGTATTTT; CDR3: CASSQASGGSTDTQYF
D: .; size: .; J: TRBJ1-1; V: TRBV7-2; length: 15; DNA: TGTGCCAGCAGCACGACGACAGGAATGAACACTGAAGCTTTCTTT; CDR3: CASSTTTGMNTEAFF
D: .; size: .; J: TRBJ2-5; V: TRBV5-1; length: 15; DNA: TGCGCCAGCAGCTTGACCCAGAACCGGGGGGAGACCCAGTACTTC; CDR3: CASSLTQNRGETQYF
D: TRBD1; size: .; J: TRBJ2-1; V: TRBV6-5; length: 15; DNA: TGTGCCAGCAGAAACCCGGGACAGGGGGGCCAGGGGCAGTTCTTC; CDR3: CASRNPGQGGQGQFF
D: .; size: .; J: TRBJ2-7; V: TRBV27; length: 14; DNA: TGTGCCAGCAGTCCCCTAGGTGGATCCTACGAGCAGTACTTC; CDR3: CASSPLGGSYEQYF
D: .; size: .; J: TRBJ1-6; V: TRBV6-2/TRBV6-3; length: 15; DNA: TGTGCCAGCAGTACCAGTCCGGGATCAAATTCACCCCTCCACTTT; CDR3: CASSTSPGSNSPLHF
D: .; size: .; J: TRBJ1-6; V: TRBV1; length: 17; DNA: TGCACCAGCAGCCAAGATACGGCGGGCTCCTATAATTCACCCCTCCACTTT; CDR3: CTSSQDTAGSYNSPLHF
D: TRBD2; size: .; J: TRBJ2-5; V: TRBV5-4; length: 16; DNA: TGTGCCAGCACCTCCGGGACTAGCGGGGGCGGAGAGACCCAGTACTTC; CDR3: CASTSGTSGGGETQYF